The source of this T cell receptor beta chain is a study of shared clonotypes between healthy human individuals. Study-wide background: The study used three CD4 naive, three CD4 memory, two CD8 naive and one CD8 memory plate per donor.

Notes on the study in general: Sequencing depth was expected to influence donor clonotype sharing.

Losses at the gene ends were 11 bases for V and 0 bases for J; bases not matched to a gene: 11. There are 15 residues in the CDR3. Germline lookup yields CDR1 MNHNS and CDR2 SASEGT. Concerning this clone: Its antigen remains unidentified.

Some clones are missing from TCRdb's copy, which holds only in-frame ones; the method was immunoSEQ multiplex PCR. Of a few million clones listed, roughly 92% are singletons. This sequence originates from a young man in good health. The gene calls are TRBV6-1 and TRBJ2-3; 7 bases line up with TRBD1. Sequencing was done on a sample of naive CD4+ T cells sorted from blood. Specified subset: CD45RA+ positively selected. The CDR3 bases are TGTGCCGCCTGTTCAGGGGGATCTAGCACAGATACGCAGTATTTT. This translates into CAACSGGSSTDTQYF.